One and the same sample provided the 16 T cell receptor beta chains below, sequenced in a study of T cell responses to AZD1222 COVID-19 vaccine. Assay used: immunoSEQ multiplex PCR; TCRdb lists only in-frame clones, some missing. The profile shows 80,000 to 100,000 clones, roughly 84% of them singletons. Sequencing was performed on peripheral blood, taken 28 days after the second AZD1222 dose. These receptors were taken from an adult who received the AZD1222 COVID-19 vaccine.

The chain carries TRBV11-2 and TRBJ2-1; tentatively, D is TRBD2 (6 bases). The germline V gene has CDR1 SGHAT and CDR2 FQNNGV. Trimming pared 3 bases from V and 0 bases from J, leaving 12 bases between. The CDR3 is 16 amino acids. The CDR3 DNA reads TGTGCCAGCAGCTTGGAGCGGGCGCACTCCTACAATGAGCAGTTCTTC. This codes for CASSLERAHSYNEQFF.

V and J are TRBV3-1 (or the pseudogene TRBV3-2) and TRBJ2-7, with D perhaps being TRBD1 or TRBD2 (6 bases each). The CDR3 length is 14 residues. Germline CDR1 is LGHDT and CDR2 is YNNKEL (reference sequence). Trimming pared 4 bases from V and 4 bases from J, leaving 14 bases between. The CDR3 DNA reads as TGTGCCAGCAGCCTCCCGGGGGCGATATACGAGCAGTACTTC. Translating it yields CASSLPGAIYEQYF.

The V call is TRBV30, the J call TRBJ2-7; D may match TRBD1 or TRBD2 (5 bases each). CDR1 is GTSNPN, CDR2 SVGIG, per germline (reference sequence). The CDR3 length is 15 residues. Trimming cost V 5 bases and J 0 bases, with 17 bases left between them. As DNA, the CDR3 is TGTGCCTGGGGGGGAACAGGATCTCTCTCCTACGAGCAGTACTTC. The encoded protein is CAWGGTGSLSYEQYF. Based on the CDR3 plus reference TRBV30 and TRBJ2-7, the full variable domain is SQTIHQWPATLVQPVGSPLSLECTVEGTSNPNLYWYRQAAGRGLQLLFYSVGIGQISSEVPQNLSASRPQDRQFILSSKKLLLSDSGFYLCAWGGTGSLSYEQYFGPGTRLTVT.

The CDR3 DNA follows: TGCAGCGTTGAAGTAGTGGCGAAAGAGACCCAGTACTTC. Translating gives CSVEVVAKETQYF. V gene TRBV29-1 combines with J gene TRBJ2-5; D call uncertain. CDR3 length: 13 amino acids. The germline V gene encodes CDR1 SQVTM and CDR2 ANQGSEA. V was shortened by 1 base and J by 3 bases, with 9 bases between the two germline ends.

This CDR3 reads CAWTAGTVVRADTQYF. The CDR3, as DNA: TGTGCCTGGACCGCGGGGACGGTCGTCAGGGCAGATACGCAGTATTTT. The chain has TRBV30 and TRBJ2-3; D is perhaps TRBD2 (6 bases). The CDR3 runs 16 residues. Germline CDR1 reads GTSNPN; CDR2 reads SVGIG (reference sequence). The V end was cut by 4 bases, the J end by 4 bases, with 21 bases between.

The chain joins TRBV5-1 to TRBJ2-7; 8 nucleotides match TRBD2. CDR3 size: 13 residues. Germline V gene data show CDR1 as SGHRS and CDR2 as YFSETQ. With V trimmed by 7 bases and J by 0 bases, 3 bases remained unmatched. In DNA form, the CDR3 reads TGCGCCAGCCGGGAGGGCCGCTCCTACGAGCAGTACTTC. It is translated as CASREGRSYEQYF.

V is TRBV2 and J is TRBJ2-7, with 10 bases fitting TRBD1. This CDR3 is 16 amino acids long. In germline, CDR1 is SNHLY, CDR2 FYNNEI. The ends lost 6 bases at V and 0 bases at J; junction bases unmatched: 8. The CDR3 bases are TGTGCCAGCAGCCCTTACGGGACAGGGGTCTCCTACGAGCAGTACTTC. This encodes CASSPYGTGVSYEQYF.

The chain recombines TRBV5-1 with TRBJ2-5; TRBD2 matches at 11 bases. V lost 4 bases to trimming and J lost 4 bases; unmatched junction nucleotides: 9. The germline gives CDR1 SGHRS, CDR2 YFSETQ. The CDR3 runs to 16 residues. CDR3 sequence (DNA): TGCGCCAGCAGCATTCAACTAGCGGGAGTGACAGAGACCCAGTACTTC. Translating gives CASSIQLAGVTETQYF.

The V call is TRBV16, the J call TRBJ1-5; no clear D. V lost 2 bases to trimming and J lost 7 bases, with 15 bases between them. CDR3 length equals 15 residues. Looked up from germline, CDR1 is KGHSY and CDR2 is FQNENV. DNA of the CDR3: TGTGCCAGCAGCCAAGGGTCGGATCTAAAACAGCCCCAGCATTTT. Its protein is CASSQGSDLKQPQHF.

The chain uses TRBV5-1 and TRBJ2-7; possible D gene TRBD1, 6 bases. V shed 0 bases and J shed 3 bases, with 13 bases lying between them. Germline values: CDR1 SGHRS, CDR2 YFSETQ. The CDR3 is 15 residues long. The DNA of the CDR3 is TGCGCCAGCAGCTTGGGAGGGACACCCCTCTACGAGCAGTACTTC. Its protein product is CASSLGGTPLYEQYF.

The CDR3 DNA reads TGTGCCAGCAGCCGTGAACAGGGGGCGAGGTATTTT. It yields the protein CASSREQGARYF. The chain carries TRBV3-1 (or the pseudogene TRBV3-2) and TRBJ1-3; the match to TRBD1 covers 9 bases. V gave up 4 bases and J gave up 16 bases; unmatched junction bases: 8. CDR1 is LGHDT and CDR2 is YNNKEL in the germline V gene (reference sequence). CDR3 length: 12 residues.

The chain carries TRBV30 and TRBJ2-4, with TRBD2 as a possible D gene (5 bases). V was pared by 0 bases and J by 0 bases, with 21 bases between. The CDR3 length is 19 residues. Germline V gene data show CDR1 as GTSNPN and CDR2 as SVGIG (reference sequence). The CDR3, as DNA: TGTGCCTGGAGTGTACCCGCTAGCACGACCCCCCTAGCCAAAAACATTCAGTACTTC. It encodes CAWSVPASTTPLAKNIQYF.

The rearrangement uses TRBV7-2 and TRBJ2-1; 9 bases map to TRBD1. J was trimmed by 4 bases and V by 6 bases; bases with no gene match: 10. CDR1 and CDR2 (germline): SGHTA, FQGNSA. The CDR3 runs 16 residues. The CDR3 bases are TGTGCCAGCAGTACATCATGGGACAGGGCATACAATGAGCAGTTCTTC. This encodes CASSTSWDRAYNEQFF.

V is TRBV28 and J is TRBJ1-6, with D unresolved. The CDR3 loop spans 14 amino acids. V shed 6 bases and J shed 9 bases, with 15 bases lying between them. Germline-derived CDR1 and CDR2 are MDHEN and SYDVKM. The CDR3 sequence: CASSPDPRVSPLHF. In DNA form, the CDR3 reads TGTGCCAGCAGCCCAGACCCGCGAGTTTCACCCCTCCACTTT.

The chain carries TRBV11-3 and TRBJ2-3; 8 bases align to TRBD1. Germline V lookup: CDR1 SGHNT, CDR2 YENEEA. The V and J ends lost 5 bases and 2 bases, in that order; junction bases with no gene match: 3. This CDR3 is 14 amino acids long. Here the CDR3 DNA reads TGTGCCAGCAGCCTGGGACAGGACACAGATACGCAGTATTTT. The encoded protein is CASSLGQDTDTQYF. Full variable domain (missing parts from reference TRBV11-3 and TRBJ2-3): EAGVVQSPRYKIIEKKQPVAFWCNPISGHNTLYWYLQNLGQGPELLIRYENEEAVDDSQLPKDRFSAERLKGVDSTLKIQPAELGDSAVYLCASSLGQDTDTQYFGPGTRLTVL.

A remark on this clone: The junction differs from germline at one of its ends, possibly a read error. V gene TRBV3-1 (or the pseudogene TRBV3-2) combines with J gene TRBJ1-2; D possibly corresponds to TRBD1 (5 bases). The CDR3 is 14 residues long. Germline values: CDR1 LGHDT, CDR2 YNNKEL (reference sequence). DNA of the CDR3: TGTGCCAGCAGCCAAGTTCCGGGGCACTACGGCTACACCTTC. It specifies CASSQVPGHYGYTF.